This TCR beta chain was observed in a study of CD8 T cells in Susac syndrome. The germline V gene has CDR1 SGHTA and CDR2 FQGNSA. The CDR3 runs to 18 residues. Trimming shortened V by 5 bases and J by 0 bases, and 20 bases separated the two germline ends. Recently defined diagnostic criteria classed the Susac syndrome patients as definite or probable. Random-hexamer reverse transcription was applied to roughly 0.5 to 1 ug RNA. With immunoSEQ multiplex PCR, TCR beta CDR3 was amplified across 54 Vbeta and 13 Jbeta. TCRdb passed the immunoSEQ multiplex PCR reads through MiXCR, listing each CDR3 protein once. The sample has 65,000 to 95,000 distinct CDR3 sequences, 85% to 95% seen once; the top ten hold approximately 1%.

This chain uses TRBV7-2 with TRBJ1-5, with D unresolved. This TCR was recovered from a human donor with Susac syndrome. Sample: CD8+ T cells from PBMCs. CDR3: CASSPESQVAYSNQPQHF. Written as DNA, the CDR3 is TGTGCCAGCAGCCCGGAATCCCAGGTGGCGTATAGCAATCAGCCCCAGCATTTT.